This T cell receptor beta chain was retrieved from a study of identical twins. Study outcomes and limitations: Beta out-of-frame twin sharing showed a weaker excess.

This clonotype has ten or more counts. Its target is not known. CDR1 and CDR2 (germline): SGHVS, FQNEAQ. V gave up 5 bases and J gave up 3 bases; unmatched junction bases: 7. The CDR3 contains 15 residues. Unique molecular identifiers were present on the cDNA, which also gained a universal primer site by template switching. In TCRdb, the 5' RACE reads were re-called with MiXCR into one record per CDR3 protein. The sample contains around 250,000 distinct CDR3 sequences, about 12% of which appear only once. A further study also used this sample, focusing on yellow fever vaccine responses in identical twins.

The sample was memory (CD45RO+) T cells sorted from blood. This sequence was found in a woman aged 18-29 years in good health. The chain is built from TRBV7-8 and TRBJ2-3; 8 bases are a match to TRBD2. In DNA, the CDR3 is TGTGCCAGCAGCCCTACGGGCGGGAGGACAGATACGCAGTATTTT. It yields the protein CASSPTGGRTDTQYF.